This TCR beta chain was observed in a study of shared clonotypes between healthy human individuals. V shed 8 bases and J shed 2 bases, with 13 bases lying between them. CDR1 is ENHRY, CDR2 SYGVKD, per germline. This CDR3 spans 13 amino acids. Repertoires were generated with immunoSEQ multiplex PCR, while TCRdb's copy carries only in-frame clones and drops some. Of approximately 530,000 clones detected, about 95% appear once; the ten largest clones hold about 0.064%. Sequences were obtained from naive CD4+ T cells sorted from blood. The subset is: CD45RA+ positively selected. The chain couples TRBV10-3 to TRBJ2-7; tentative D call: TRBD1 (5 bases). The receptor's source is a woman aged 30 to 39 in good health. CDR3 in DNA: TGTGCCATCGGACCTCAGGGCGCCTACGAGCAGTACTTC. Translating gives CAIGPQGAYEQYF.